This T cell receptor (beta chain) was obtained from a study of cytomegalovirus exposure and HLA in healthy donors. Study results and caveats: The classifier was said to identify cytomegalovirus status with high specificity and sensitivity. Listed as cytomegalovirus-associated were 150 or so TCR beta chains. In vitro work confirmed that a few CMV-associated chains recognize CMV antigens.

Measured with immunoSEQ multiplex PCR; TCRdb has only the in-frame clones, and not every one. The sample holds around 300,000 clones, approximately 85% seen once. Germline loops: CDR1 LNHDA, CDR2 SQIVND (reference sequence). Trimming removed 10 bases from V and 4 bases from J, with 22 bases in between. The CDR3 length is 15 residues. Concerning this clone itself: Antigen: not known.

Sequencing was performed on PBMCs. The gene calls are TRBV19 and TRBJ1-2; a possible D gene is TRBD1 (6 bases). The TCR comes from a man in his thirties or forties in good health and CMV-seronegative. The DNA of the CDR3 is TGTGCCACAACCCTAGGGCAGGGGCTTATCTATGGCTACACCTTC. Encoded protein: CATTLGQGLIYGYTF.